Sequencing of this T cell receptor (beta chain) was carried out in a study of CD8 T cells in ankylosing spondylitis (TCRdb year 2017). Context from the whole study: The study set out to find disease-linked TCR variants by profiling T cell receptor beta repertoires in ankylosing spondylitis patients and healthy donors. Peripheral blood was sampled, and synovial fluid was additionally collected from ankylosing spondylitis patients. In total, the full study cohort was made up of roughly 110 healthy donors and 25 or so ankylosing spondylitis patients. The investigation overall reported the following: Some TCR beta motif variants had previously been reported in synovial fluid and blood of reactive arthritis patients, which suggested common disease-initiation mechanisms. In peripheral blood, the disease-linked clones were found at relatively low frequencies and had a CD8+ phenotype. The disease-linked clones were reported as significantly enriched in matched synovial fluid samples from ankylosing spondylitis patients. Blood from ankylosing spondylitis patients appeared to be characterized by a TCR beta motif composed of roughly 8 highly homologous amino acid variants.

The reads were generated on an Illumina HiSeq 2500. Quantitative 5'-RACE with molecular barcodes was the method used to prepare the TCR beta libraries. The paper's processing steps were these. To identify disease-linked TCR variants, a new computational method was used, one built on a probabilistic model of VDJ rearrangement. The raw public data were reprocessed by TCRdb itself: fastp quality trimming at Q25, MiXCR clonotype calling, in-frame beta chains only. Each entry is one CDR3 protein sequence, shown with its most common DNA and genes. The authors' filters were not applied to this entry. A total of about 800,000 distinct CDR3 sequences appear in this sample, 10% to 15% of them only once. 0.51% of the sample is in the top ten clones. In the case of this clonotype: It lacks a known antigen. The sample holds no much larger clone one base away, and base qualities are not on file.

V lost 5 bases and J lost 7 bases; the stretch between them is 17 bases long. CDR1 is given as LNHNV and CDR2 as YYDKDF, both from the germline V gene (reference sequence). The CDR3 contains 14 residues, cysteine and phenylalanine counted. The sequence is cut down to CDR3 DNA, 42 bases in frame from base 1. The source material was blood, either unsorted or a sorted T cell fraction (not recorded which). This receptor was identified in a male donor with ankylosing spondylitis. The chain uses TRBV15 and TRBJ2-5; the D gene assignment is ambiguous. The sequence in DNA is TGTGCCACCAGCCGGGCTCATAGTGGTAGGACCCAGTACTTC. Translated, it gives CATSRAHSGRTQYF.